The 29 T cell receptor beta chains below all came from one sample that was sequenced in a study of T cell responses to AZD1222 COVID-19 vaccine. The data were produced by immunoSEQ multiplex PCR, yet TCRdb's version contains in-frame clones alone and is incomplete. The table records more than 95,000 clones, around 89% of them present only once. This specimen consisted of peripheral blood, obtained on day 0 of AZD1222 vaccination. The receptors derive from an adult in good health.

This clone was observed once. This chain links TRBV2 with TRBJ1-5; D may be TRBD1 (5 bases). The CDR3 is 13 amino acids. Trimming shortened V by 6 bases and J by 5 bases, and 11 bases separated the two germline ends. Germline CDR1 SNHLY, CDR2 FYNNEI. The CDR3 DNA sequence: TGTGCCAGCAGGGAGGACAATTATCAGCCCCAGCATTTT. Encoded protein: CASREDNYQPQHF. The full variable domain, in which reference TRBV2 and TRBJ1-5 provide the parts outside the CDR3, is EPEVTQTPSHQVTQMGQEVILRCVPISNHLYFYWYRQILGQKVEFLVSFYNNEISEKSEIFDDQFSVERPDGSNFTLKIRSTKLEDSAMYFCASREDNYQPQHFGDGTRLSIL.

The chain employs TRBV3-1 (or the pseudogene TRBV3-2) and TRBJ1-6; D not certain. Germline CDR1 is LGHDT and CDR2 is YNNKEL (reference sequence). CDR3 length: 11 amino acids. Trimming left V 3 bases short and J 9 bases short, with 3 bases between. This CDR3 reads CASSHSSPLHF. CDR3 bases: TGTGCCAGCAGCCATAGTTCACCCCTCCACTTT.

The chain employs TRBV20-1 and TRBJ1-3; D not certain. Germline lookup yields CDR1 DFQATT and CDR2 SNEGSKA (reference sequence). The CDR3 covers 11 residues. Trimming left V 6 bases short and J 4 bases short, with 7 bases between. This chain's CDR3 is CSASQGNTIYF. CDR3 coding DNA: TGCAGTGCGTCTCAGGGAAACACCATATATTTT.

This chain links TRBV4-2 with TRBJ2-1, with TRBD2 matching over 8 bases. J was trimmed by 7 bases and V by 8 bases; bases with no gene match: 10. The CDR3 is 14 amino acids. Looked up from germline, CDR1 is LGHNA and CDR2 is YNFKEQ. CDR3 sequence reads: CASSPGLVGNEQFF. CDR3 nucleotides: TGTGCCAGCTCCCCGGGACTAGTCGGTAATGAGCAGTTCTTC.

This clone was detected a few times. This chain connects TRBV20-1 to TRBJ2-1, with 11 bases aligning to TRBD2. Germline-derived CDR1 and CDR2 are DFQATT and SNEGSKA (reference sequence). Trimming at V came to 3 bases and at J to 10 bases, leaving 5 bases not matched to a gene. CDR3 length: 13 amino acids. The CDR3 DNA is TGCAGTGCTAGTAGCGGGGGGGCCTGGGAGCAGTTCTTC. Translated, it gives CSASSGGAWEQFF.

This clone has a handful of counts. The chain carries TRBV7-8 and TRBJ1-6; 7 bases line up with TRBD1. V dropped 3 bases and J dropped 10; count of bases not matched to a gene: 3. This CDR3 spans 13 amino acids. From germline, CDR1 is SGHVS and CDR2 FQNEAQ. The CDR3 is CASSLTGRSPLHF. CDR3 DNA sequence: TGTGCCAGCAGCTTGACAGGGCGCTCACCCCTCCACTTT.

This chain joins TRBV6-2 or TRBV6-3 and TRBJ1-1, with 7 bases lining up with TRBD1. Germline V gene lookup returns CDR1 MNHEY and CDR2 SVGEGT. V gave up 5 bases and J gave up 8 bases; unmatched junction bases: 17. CDR3 length: 16 amino acids. The CDR3: CASSADRRLKIIEAFF. Here the CDR3 DNA reads TGTGCCAGCAGTGCGGACAGGCGTCTTAAGATAATCGAAGCTTTCTTT.

The chain combines TRBV10-3 with TRBJ2-1; 9 positions match TRBD2. Germline trimming cut 7 bases from V and 0 bases from J; bases unmatched to any gene: 7. From germline, CDR1 is ENHRY and CDR2 SYGVKD. This CDR3 has 16 amino acids. The DNA for the CDR3 is TGTGCCATCAAGGGAACTAGCGGGTTCTCCTACAATGAGCAGTTCTTC. Protein: CAIKGTSGFSYNEQFF.

This clone was counted once. V and J are TRBV4-1 and TRBJ2-2, with D unclear. V lost 0 bases and J lost 2, with 19 bases in between. This CDR3 is 19 amino acids long. Germline lookup yields CDR1 MGHRA and CDR2 YSYEKL. The CDR3 is CASSQDGLVNEENTGELFF. The CDR3 DNA reads as TGCGCCAGCAGCCAAGATGGCCTGGTTAATGAGGAAAACACCGGGGAGCTGTTTTTT.

This sequence joins TRBV6-1 and TRBJ1-5; a weak D match, TRBD1 (5 bases). Trimming took 2 bases from V and 4 from J, leaving 15 bases between them. Germline lookup yields CDR1 MNHNS and CDR2 SASEGT. The CDR3 extends over 16 amino acids. CDR3 protein: CASSELMLTDNQPQHF. CDR3 in DNA: TGTGCCAGCAGTGAACTTATGTTGACAGATAATCAGCCCCAGCATTTT.

The rearrangement links TRBV6-1 to TRBJ1-2; 9 positions agree with TRBD1. CDR3 length: 16 amino acids. The junction had 8 bases not matched to a gene; V was cut back by 2 bases and J by 4 bases. Germline assignment: CDR1 MNHNS and CDR2 SASEGT. The CDR3 sequence is CASSEWGDRAPYGYTF. Here the CDR3 DNA reads TGTGCCAGCAGTGAATGGGGGGACAGGGCCCCCTATGGCTACACCTTC.

This chain's CDR3 is CASSHHLRTSGGAYEQYF. In DNA form, the CDR3 reads TGCGCCAGCAGCCACCATTTAAGGACTAGCGGGGGAGCCTACGAGCAGTACTTC. The V and J genes are TRBV4-3 and TRBJ2-7, with TRBD2 matching 13 bases. Per germline, CDR1 LGHNA and CDR2 YSLEER. Germline trimming cut 3 bases from V and 2 bases from J; bases unmatched to any gene: 10. The length of the CDR3 is 18 residues.

The rearrangement uses TRBV2 and TRBJ1-5; no firm D call. There are 16 residues in the CDR3. Germline CDR1 SNHLY, CDR2 FYNNEI. V was cut by 1 base and J by 1 base, with 11 bases left in between. CDR3 in DNA: TGTGCCAGCAGTGAAGGTTACAGAAGAAGCAATCAGCCCCAGCATTTT. Translation gives CASSEGYRRSNQPQHF. Looking up the rest from reference TRBV2 and TRBJ1-5 gives the full variable domain: EPEVTQTPSHQVTQMGQEVILRCVPISNHLYFYWYRQILGQKVEFLVSFYNNEISEKSEIFDDQFSVERPDGSNFTLKIRSTKLEDSAMYFCASSEGYRRSNQPQHFGDGTRLSIL.

The gene calls are TRBV4-1 and TRBJ2-1; a possible D gene is TRBD2 (7 bases). The CDR3 loop spans 13 amino acids. Trimming removed 4 bases from V and 5 bases from J, with 9 bases in between. Looked up from germline, CDR1 is MGHRA and CDR2 is YSYEKL. Here the CDR3 DNA reads TGCGCCAGCAGCCGCGGGGGCCACAATGAGCAGTTCTTC. This codes for CASSRGGHNEQFF.

The chain combines TRBV7-2 with TRBJ2-1, with TRBD2 matching over 10 bases. The J segment lost 7 bases and the V segment lost 4 bases, leaving 16 bases of the junction unmatched. This CDR3 spans 18 amino acids. Germline CDR1 reads SGHTA; CDR2 reads FQGNSA. The CDR3: CASSSNQAGGLKSNEQFF. CDR3 in DNA: TGTGCCAGCAGCTCGAATCAAGCGGGGGGGCTAAAATCGAATGAGCAGTTCTTC.

In DNA form, the CDR3 reads TGTGCCAGCTCACCCGGGGGTGGGCGGATGAACACTGAAGCTTTCTTT. This translates into CASSPGGGRMNTEAFF. The rearrangement links TRBV18 to TRBJ1-1, with D possibly TRBD1 on 5 matching bases. CDR3 size: 16 residues. V was clipped by 3 bases and J by 0 bases, with 14 bases between them. Germline assignment: CDR1 KGHSH and CDR2 LQKENI. The full variable domain, rest sourced from reference TRBV18 and TRBJ1-1, is NAGVMQNPRHLVRRRGQEARLRCSPMKGHSHVYWYRQLPEEGLKFMVYLQKENIIDESGMPKERFSAEFPKEGPSILRIQQVVRGDSAAYFCASSPGGGRMNTEAFFGQGTRLTVV.

V is TRBV2 and J is TRBJ1-1, with D maybe TRBD1 (6 bases). This CDR3 comprises 13 residues. CDR1 and CDR2 (germline): SNHLY, FYNNEI. Trimming cost V 6 bases and J 5 bases, with 13 bases left between them. The CDR3 loop reads CASRGGAGTEAFF. The CDR3 nucleotides read TGTGCCAGCAGGGGGGGCGCCGGGACTGAAGCTTTCTTT.

The V call is TRBV14, the J call TRBJ1-1; no clear D. CDR1 SGHDN and CDR2 FVKESK come from the germline V gene. Trimming shortened V by 2 bases and J by 1 base, and 14 bases separated the two germline ends. This CDR3 has 16 amino acids. In DNA, the CDR3 is TGTGCCAGCAGCCAACCCCCAAGGGCAGAGAACACTGAAGCTTTCTTT. Residues: CASSQPPRAENTEAFF.

V gene TRBV28 combines with J gene TRBJ2-3, with 7 bases that match TRBD1. CDR3 length: 12 amino acids. Germline CDR1 reads MDHEN; CDR2 reads SYDVKM. The junction had 3 bases not matched to a gene; V was cut back by 9 bases and J by 3 bases. In nucleotides, the CDR3 is TGTGCCAGTGAGGGGGCGACAGATACGCAGTATTTT. As protein: CASEGATDTQYF.

The rearrangement links TRBV15 to TRBJ2-3; 16 positions match TRBD2. Trimming took 3 bases from V and 6 from J; bases not matched to a gene: 3. The CDR3 loop spans 16 amino acids. Germline values: CDR1 LNHNV, CDR2 YYDKDF (reference sequence). The CDR3 sequence is CATSSLGLAGGDTQYF. The CDR3 DNA sequence: TGTGCCACCAGCAGCCTGGGACTAGCGGGGGGGGATACGCAGTATTTT. Combining the CDR3 with reference TRBV15 and TRBJ2-3 gives the whole variable domain DAMVIQNPRYQVTQFGKPVTLSCSQTLNHNVMYWYQQKSSQAPKLLFHYYDKDFNNEADTPDNFQSRRPNTSFCFLDIRSPGLGDTAMYLCATSSLGLAGGDTQYFGPGTRLTVL.

The chain has TRBV10-3 and TRBJ2-7; 10 nucleotides agree with TRBD2. From germline, CDR1 is ENHRY and CDR2 SYGVKD. With 3 bases clipped from V and 2 bases from J, the junction kept 10 bases outside the gene matches. The CDR3 length is 17 residues. The CDR3 DNA reads TGTGCCATCAGTGAAAAAAAACTACTAGCGGGGACCTACGAGCAGTACTTC. Its protein product is CAISEKKLLAGTYEQYF.

The J gene is TRBJ1-3, the V gene TRBV15; D not certain. The CDR3 is 15 amino acids. The germline V gene encodes CDR1 LNHNV and CDR2 YYDKDF (reference sequence). Trimming shortened V by 0 bases and J by 0 bases, and 6 bases separated the two germline ends. The CDR3 DNA reads as TGTGCCACCAGCAGAGACCCCGCCTCTGGAAACACCATATATTTT. The encoded protein is CATSRDPASGNTIYF.

This chain connects TRBV7-9 to TRBJ1-2; 7 nucleotides match TRBD1. The V and J ends lost 3 bases and 4 bases, in that order; junction bases with no gene match: 14. Looked up from germline, CDR1 is SEHNR and CDR2 is FQNEAQ (reference sequence). This CDR3 has 17 amino acids. The CDR3 DNA follows: TGTGCCAGCAGCTTGGGACAGACCCGCGGATTTCTCTATGGCTACACCTTC. Translating it yields CASSLGQTRGFLYGYTF. The full variable domain, with the rest looked up from reference TRBV7-9 and TRBJ1-2, is DTGVSQNPRHKITKRGQNVTFRCDPISEHNRLYWYRQTLGQGPEFLTYFQNEAQLEKSRLLSDRFSAERPKGSFSTLEIQRTEQGDSAMYLCASSLGQTRGFLYGYTFGSGTRLTVV.

J is TRBJ1-1 and V is TRBV5-4, with 7 bases identical to TRBD1. The germline V gene encodes CDR1 SGHNT and CDR2 YYREEE (reference sequence). This CDR3 comprises 14 residues. Losses at the gene ends were 4 bases for V and 5 bases for J; bases not matched to a gene: 8. The CDR3: CASSREGAETEAFF. CDR3 coding DNA: TGTGCCAGCAGCCGGGAGGGGGCTGAGACTGAAGCTTTCTTT.

This clone was seen just once. The genes are TRBV5-1 and TRBJ1-4; D gene uncertain. Germline values: CDR1 SGHRS, CDR2 YFSETQ. Trimming stripped 3 bases from V and 6 bases from J, with 12 bases between. There are 14 residues in the CDR3. In DNA form, the CDR3 reads TGCGCCAGCAGCTCGACCGTTGGGGATGAAAAACTGTTTTTT. This encodes CASSSTVGDEKLFF.

The V call is TRBV20-1, the J call TRBJ2-3; a possible D gene is TRBD2 (5 bases). Trimming pared 3 bases from V and 5 bases from J, leaving 12 bases between. Germline assignment: CDR1 DFQATT and CDR2 SNEGSKA (reference sequence). This CDR3 has 13 amino acids. Here the CDR3 DNA reads TGCAGTGCTAGTCGGGGATTAGAAGATACGCAGTATTTT. It codes for CSASRGLEDTQYF.

The table lists this clone with a count of one. The chain links TRBV28 to TRBJ2-7, with 9 bases fitting TRBD1. Germline CDR1 MDHEN, CDR2 SYDVKM. The CDR3 spans 15 residues. Unmatched junction bases numbered 10, after V lost 4 bases and J lost 6 bases. The CDR3 region has the DNA TGTGCCAGCAGTTACCCCGGGACAGGGACCCTCGAGCAGTACTTC. This sequence encodes CASSYPGTGTLEQYF.

This clone was observed a handful of times. The gene calls are TRBV3-1 (or the pseudogene TRBV3-2) and TRBJ2-5; D gene ambiguous. The CDR3 runs 12 residues. Germline lookup yields CDR1 LGHDT and CDR2 YNNKEL (reference sequence). V shed 6 bases and J shed 3 bases, with 8 bases lying between them. The DNA of the CDR3 is TGTGCCAGCAGGACGCGCGAAGAGACCCAGTACTTC. Encoded protein: CASRTREETQYF.

This clone was counted a few times. CDR3 nucleotide sequence: TGTGCCAGCAGGGTCGGACTAGCGGGAGCTTACGAGCAGTACTTC. Encoded protein: CASRVGLAGAYEQYF. The V gene is TRBV2, the J gene TRBJ2-7; 13 bases match TRBD2. CDR1 and CDR2 from the germline V gene are SNHLY and FYNNEI. The CDR3 consists of 15 residues. Trimming cost V 6 bases and J 4 bases; bases outside gene matches: 6.